This TCR beta chain was identified during a study of long-term antiretroviral therapy in people with HIV. Study-level findings and limits: Transplant donor controls retained higher diversity, though diversity increased after ART.

Version v3.0 of the immunoSEQ assay was performed at survey level. The protocol was immunoSEQ multiplex PCR, while the TCRdb copy is restricted to in-frame clones and leaves out a portion. The table records some 35,000 clones, 94% of them present only once. A note on this clone: Antigen unknown.

The sequenced sample was unsorted PBMCs, obtained about 5.1 years after starting antiretroviral therapy. The origin of this receptor is a woman aged 45-65 years with HIV.

DNA for the CDR3: TGTGCCAGCAGCACCGGTAACTATGGCTACACCTTC. Its protein product is CASSTGNYGYTF. This chain connects TRBV2 to TRBJ1-2; no clear D gene. Trimming stripped 6 bases from V and 1 base from J, with 6 bases between. CDR3 size: 12 residues. Per germline, CDR1 SNHLY and CDR2 FYNNEI. Supplemented by reference TRBV2 and TRBJ1-2, the full variable domain reads EPEVTQTPSHQVTQMGQEVILRCVPISNHLYFYWYRQILGQKVEFLVSFYNNEISEKSEIFDDQFSVERPDGSNFTLKIRSTKLEDSAMYFCASSTGNYGYTFGSGTRLTVV.